A selection of T cell receptor beta chains follows, all from one sample in a study of immune evolution from preneoplasia to lung adenocarcinoma. Sequencing was performed with immunoSEQ multiplex PCR; in TCRdb, only in-frame clones are kept and a portion is missing. The repertoire consists of around 4,100 clones, with approximately 79% occurring once and the leading ten covering roughly 6.8%. The sample was FFPE minimally invasive lung adenocarcinoma tissue. The receptors here all came from a person aged 50-70 years with lung adenocarcinoma. Each CDR3 is given with its conserved first and last residue.

V	length	J	CDR3
TRBV10-3	13	TRBJ1-2	CAISESVLYGYTF
TRBV5-1	14	TRBJ1-1	CASSLSLQKTEAFF
TRBV19	13	TRBJ2-1	CASRSPAADEQFF
TRBV7-2	11	TRBJ2-5	CASSQQETQYF
TRBV19	14	TRBJ2-7	CASSISGQGYEQYF
TRBV7-2	15	TRBJ1-1	CASSFQAGGNTEAFF
TRBV18	15	TRBJ1-1	CASSPGTGLPAEAFF
TRBV6-1	14	TRBJ2-3	CASSDRSLTDTQYF
TRBV5-8	16	TRBJ1-4	CASSLDLGGETEKLFF
TRBV27	15	TRBJ1-2	CASRGGTSGLYGYTF
TRBV7-8	18	TRBJ1-1	CASSSALRQGGVNTEAFF
TRBV6-4	15	TRBJ2-1	CASSDSGGGNNEQFF
TRBV6-5	16	TRBJ1-5	CASSSLEGQSGQPQHF
TRBV7-9	14	TRBJ2-5	CASSYDRVQETQYF
TRBV28	16	TRBJ2-5	CASVSSLAGVGETQYF
TRBV5-1	13	TRBJ2-1	CASRGESYNEQFF
TRBV6-1	13	TRBJ2-3	CASSEKGERAQYF
TRBV28	15	TRBJ1-1	CASSTIKSPNTEAFF
TRBV5-5	13	TRBJ2-5	CASSLAWEETQYF
TRBV4-1	17	.	CASSQDPGLAVNYEQYF
TRBV6-5	15	TRBJ2-3	CASSNRQGAGDTQYF
TRBV18	13	TRBJ2-1	CASPPSAANEQFF
TRBV9	14	TRBJ1-5	CASSGTGGIQPQHF
TRBV2	15	TRBJ1-5	CASSELGLRPQPQHF
TRBV9	13	TRBJ1-1	CASSPTQGTEAFF
TRBV7-6	15	TRBJ1-6	CASSFSVGQDSPLHF
TRBV28	15	TRBJ2-1	CASSLGSGTHNEQFF
TRBV5-1	14	TRBJ1-2	CASSSHRDFYGYTF
TRBV4-2	15	TRBJ2-3	CASSQEGARADTQYF
TRBV7-2	16	TRBJ1-5	CASSLGLEQGWKPQHF
TRBV19	11	TRBJ2-7	CASKTKGEQYF
TRBV7-3	12	TRBJ2-7	CASSLASPEQYF
TRBV15	13	TRBJ2-1	CATSRERHREQFF
TRBV5-6	16	TRBJ2-5	CASSLERGPGGETQYF
TRBV6-6	13	TRBJ2-7	CASSYDLSNEQYF
TRBV5-7	13	TRBJ2-3	CASSSGVKDTQYF
TRBV9	16	TRBJ2-7	CASSVGLGGDSYEQYF
TRBV9	16	TRBJ2-3	CASSVDLGGGTDTQYF
TRBV27	14	TRBJ2-1	CASSPGLALNEQFF
TRBV5-6	11	TRBJ2-1	CASSLELEQFF
TRBV5-4	15	TRBJ1-4	CASSFHRDVGEKLFF
TRBV9	12	TRBJ1-2	CASSVEGEAGTF
TRBV2	13	TRBJ1-5	CASSEGAQQPQHF
TRBV7-3	15	TRBJ1-6	CASSLGQGGNSPLHF
TRBV7-2	14	TRBJ2-7	CASSPMGLAYEQYF
TRBV6-6	14	TRBJ1-3	CASSDQSSGNTIYF
TRBV2	14	TRBJ1-4	CASSPTLTGGKLFF
TRBV7-8	15	TRBJ1-5	CASSRTGNSNQPQHF
TRBV2	15	TRBJ2-1	CASSELASGLDEQFF
TRBV25-1	15	TRBJ1-2	CASSESRQRPYGYTF
TRBV6-1	14	TRBJ1-1	CASSPWQGRTEAFF
TRBV6-5	12	TRBJ1-5	CASSTMGQPQHF
TRBV28	11	TRBJ1-4	CASSETRKLFF
TRBV28	16	TRBJ2-3	CASTLGRTPNTDTQYF
TRBV11-2	17	TRBJ2-7	CASSTKGGGVNPYEQYF